What follows are 26 T cell receptor beta chains derived from one specimen sequenced in a study of blood T cell repertoires in COVID-19. Some clones are missing from TCRdb's copy, which holds only in-frame ones; the method was immunoSEQ multiplex PCR. The sample lists about 200,000 clones, 80% to 90% occurring once. The specimen sequenced was peripheral blood. These receptors were collected from a human donor in a cohort sampled during active COVID-19.

The rearrangement joins TRBV6-1 to TRBJ1-1, with 8 bases that match TRBD1. After removal of 1 base from V and 4 bases from J, the junction contained 5 bases not matched to a gene. CDR3 length: 15 amino acids. Germline V CDR1 and CDR2: MNHNS, SASEGT. CDR3 residues: CASSEGQGAGTEAFF. The DNA for the CDR3 is TGTGCCAGCAGTGAAGGCCAGGGGGCAGGCACTGAAGCTTTCTTT.

The chain carries TRBV12-3 or TRBV12-4 and TRBJ2-5; no reliable D call. Between the trimmed V and J ends, which lost 11 bases and 1 base, there was a span of 11 bases. The CDR3 contains 12 residues. The DNA for the CDR3 is TGTGCCTCTGCGTCTAGCCAAGAGACCCAGTACTTC. Its translation is CASASSQETQYF.

The CDR3 region has the DNA TGTGCCAGCAGTACAGGGTCCGATACGCAGTATTTT. Residues: CASSTGSDTQYF. The gene calls are TRBV28 and TRBJ2-3; D possibly corresponds to TRBD1 (6 bases). The CDR3 totals 12 residues. Germline lookup yields CDR1 MDHEN and CDR2 SYDVKM. Trimming took 5 bases from V and 6 from J, leaving 9 bases between them.

This clone was counted between two and nine times. This rearrangement joins TRBV4-1 to TRBJ2-2; 9 nucleotides line up with TRBD1. After removal of 0 bases from V and 6 bases from J, the junction contained 5 bases not matched to a gene. Germline V lookup: CDR1 MGHRA, CDR2 YSYEKL. This CDR3 is 16 amino acids long. CDR3 amino acids: CASSQEGQGRSGELFF. The CDR3, as DNA: TGCGCCAGCAGCCAAGAGGGACAGGGAAGGTCCGGGGAGCTGTTTTTT.

V and J are TRBV5-8 and TRBJ2-3; no clear D. This CDR3 spans 12 amino acids. V was pared by 5 bases and J by 2 bases, with 6 bases between. Germline V CDR1 and CDR2: SGHTS, YDEGEE. The CDR3 DNA reads TGTGCCAGCAGGCGGATCACAGATACGCAGTATTTT. Protein: CASRRITDTQYF.

The table lists this clone with a few counts. The chain carries TRBV14 and TRBJ2-1; TRBD2 might be the D (6 bases). Germline V CDR1 and CDR2: SGHDN, FVKESK. Trimming shortened V by 4 bases and J by 8 bases, and 9 bases separated the two germline ends. This CDR3 comprises 12 residues. The CDR3, as DNA: TGTGCCAGCAGCCCGGGAGTGGATGAGCAGTTCTTC. Its translation: CASSPGVDEQFF.

The chain recombines TRBV29-1 with TRBJ2-7, with 9 bases aligning to TRBD2. The germline V gene has CDR1 SQVTM and CDR2 ANQGSEA. Trimming cost V 2 bases and J 5 bases; bases outside gene matches: 10. The CDR3 consists of 15 residues. The CDR3 protein is CSVEFLAGSRNEQYF. The DNA for the CDR3 is TGCAGCGTTGAATTTCTAGCGGGATCTAGGAACGAGCAGTACTTC.

The DNA for the CDR3 is TGTGCCAGCAGCGTAGGGGTAGGGGAGGGCCAAGAGACCCAGTACTTC. Protein: CASSVGVGEGQETQYF. The rearrangement links TRBV9 to TRBJ2-5, with TRBD2 matching 7 bases. V trimming: 0 bases; J trimming: 1 base; junction bases outside the gene matches: 6. This CDR3 contains 16 residues. The germline gives CDR1 SGDLS, CDR2 YYNGEE.

V gene TRBV5-5 combines with J gene TRBJ1-3, with 7 bases aligning to TRBD1. V was clipped by 4 bases and J by 3 bases; unmatched bases: 7. Germline V gives CDR1 SGHKS, CDR2 YYEKEE (reference sequence). The CDR3 consists of 15 residues. CDR3 sequence: CASSNPQGGGNTIYF. CDR3 sequence (DNA): TGTGCCAGCAGCAATCCCCAGGGGGGTGGAAACACCATATATTTT.

The V and J genes are TRBV6-4 and TRBJ2-1; 8 bases are a match to TRBD1. CDR1 is MRHNA and CDR2 is SNTAGT in the germline V gene. V trimming: 4 bases; J trimming: 5 bases; junction bases outside the gene matches: 7. The CDR3 extends over 15 amino acids. The CDR3 DNA follows: TGTGCCAGCAGTGCCTCGGGACAGGCAAACAATGAGCAGTTCTTC. This gives the protein CASSASGQANNEQFF.

The chain uses TRBV28 and TRBJ2-1, with 9 bases matching TRBD1. CDR3 length: 18 amino acids. Germline CDR1 is MDHEN and CDR2 is SYDVKM. V trimming: 3 bases; J trimming: 7 bases; junction bases outside the gene matches: 16. CDR3 bases: TGTGCCAGCAGTTTGTGGGAGGTTCGGGACAGGGTACGTAATGAGCAGTTCTTC. It specifies CASSLWEVRDRVRNEQFF.

The V gene is TRBV18, the J gene TRBJ1-1; D not resolved. CDR1 and CDR2 from the germline V gene are KGHSH and LQKENI. Trimming left V 1 base short and J 4 bases short, with 16 bases between. This CDR3 spans 16 amino acids. The CDR3, as DNA: TGTGCCAGCTCACCACGTATATCTAGAAAGAGCACTGAAGCTTTCTTT. Amino acids: CASSPRISRKSTEAFF.

Points on this clone: Other DNA sequences within the sample encode an identical CDR3. V gene TRBV21-1 combines with J gene TRBJ1-5; TRBD1 reflects the table's D call only, with no check against the DNA. TRBV21-1 is deemed a pseudogene. This CDR3 has 19 residues. CDR3 nucleotide sequence: TGTGCCAGCAGCAAATGGGGGGACAGGGGACCTTATAGCAATCAGCCCCAGCATTTT. This sequence encodes CASSKWGDRGPYSNQPQHF.

This clone was recorded once. The genes are TRBV7-2 and TRBJ2-5, with TRBD1 identical over 9 bases. V shed 5 bases and J 3 bases; nucleotides not matched to a gene: 10. The CDR3 has 16 amino acids. From germline, CDR1 is SGHTA and CDR2 FQGNSA. CDR3 coding DNA: TGTGCCAGCAGCAGCTACCGGGACAGGGTTAAAGAGACCCAGTACTTC. As protein: CASSSYRDRVKETQYF.

The chain couples TRBV3-1 (or the pseudogene TRBV3-2) to TRBJ2-1; 9 positions match TRBD2. The length of the CDR3 is 14 residues. J lost 8 bases, V lost 2 bases, and 4 bases had no gene match. Germline V CDR1 and CDR2: LGHDT, YNNKEL (reference sequence). The CDR3 DNA follows: TGTGCCAGCAGCCAAAGGACTAGCGAGTATGAGCAGTTCTTC. It codes for CASSQRTSEYEQFF.

The chain recombines TRBV7-2 with TRBJ2-1; the D gene is possibly TRBD1 (6 bases). CDR1 is SGHTA, CDR2 FQGNSA, per germline. The CDR3 spans 16 residues. V was trimmed by 5 bases and J by 4 bases, leaving 18 bases between them. CDR3 sequence: CASSPGGGLGYNEQFF. In DNA form, the CDR3 reads TGTGCCAGCAGCCCTGGGGGCGGGCTCGGTTACAATGAGCAGTTCTTC. Based on the CDR3 plus reference TRBV7-2 and TRBJ2-1, the full variable domain is GAGVSQSPSNKVTEKGKDVELRCDPISGHTALYWYRQSLGQGLEFLIYFQGNSAPDKSGLPSDRFSAERTGGSVSTLTIQRTQQEDSAVYLCASSPGGGLGYNEQFFGPGTRLTVL.

The chain carries TRBV5-4 and TRBJ1-2, with D maybe TRBD1 (5 bases). The ends were cut back, 4 bases at V and 2 bases at J, with 9 bases in the middle. CDR1 and CDR2 from the germline V gene are SGHNT and YYREEE (reference sequence). The CDR3 runs 13 residues. The CDR3 region has the DNA TGTGCCAGCAGCCCGCAGGGCAACTATGGCTACACCTTC. This gives the protein CASSPQGNYGYTF.

The rearrangement uses TRBV18 and TRBJ1-1; 8 nucleotides agree with TRBD1. The CDR3 totals 16 residues. V was clipped by 2 bases and J by 1 base; unmatched bases: 6. CDR1 KGHSH and CDR2 LQKENI come from the germline V gene. The CDR3 loop reads CASSPLSRGQNTEAFF. The CDR3 DNA reads as TGTGCCAGCTCACCATTGTCCAGGGGGCAGAACACTGAAGCTTTCTTT. Supplemented by reference TRBV18 and TRBJ1-1, the full variable domain reads NAGVMQNPRHLVRRRGQEARLRCSPMKGHSHVYWYRQLPEEGLKFMVYLQKENIIDESGMPKERFSAEFPKEGPSILRIQQVVRGDSAAYFCASSPLSRGQNTEAFFGQGTRLTVV.

The chain joins TRBV5-4 to TRBJ2-3; TRBD2 matches 7 bases. Trimming took 7 bases from V and 5 from J; bases not matched to a gene: 16. The CDR3 is made up of 16 amino acids. Germline lookup yields CDR1 SGHNT and CDR2 YYREEE (reference sequence). This chain's CDR3 is CASFPGGLPPRDTQYF. The CDR3 region has the DNA TGTGCCAGCTTCCCGGGGGGACTACCTCCACGAGATACGCAGTATTTT. The full variable domain, in which reference TRBV5-4 and TRBJ2-3 provide the parts outside the CDR3, is ETGVTQSPTHLIKTRGQQVTLRCSSQSGHNTVSWYQQALGQGPQFIFQYYREEENGRGNFPPRFSGLQFPNYSSELNVNALELDDSALYLCASFPGGLPPRDTQYFGPGTRLTVL.

This chain uses TRBV7-8 with TRBJ2-7; 10 bases are shared with TRBD2. The CDR3 contains 17 residues. Germline CDR1 is SGHVS and CDR2 is FQNEAQ. Trimming removed 6 bases from V and 4 bases from J; junction bases left unmatched: 15. The CDR3 nucleotides are TGTGCCAGCAGTAGAAACCCGGGGCTAGCGGGAGAGTACGAGCAGTACTTC. This gives the protein CASSRNPGLAGEYEQYF.

This clone has a handful of counts. This chain links TRBV6-6 with TRBJ2-1; the match to TRBD2 covers 14 bases. The ends lost 5 bases at V and 8 bases at J; junction bases unmatched: 5. CDR1 and CDR2 (germline): MNHNY, SVGAGI (reference sequence). The CDR3 contains 15 residues. In nucleotides, the CDR3 is TGTGCCAGCAGTGACCCGGGACTAGCGGGGGATGAGCAGTTCTTC. It codes for CASSDPGLAGDEQFF.

The chain is built from TRBV19 and TRBJ1-2, with 8 bases fitting TRBD1. Germline V gene data show CDR1 as LNHDA and CDR2 as SQIVND (reference sequence). V was clipped by 4 bases and J by 7 bases; unmatched bases: 14. The CDR3 consists of 16 residues. The CDR3, as DNA: TGTGCCAGTAGTACCCGACAGGGGCCTTGGGAGTCTGGCTACACCTTC. The encoded protein is CASSTRQGPWESGYTF.

The chain has TRBV19 and TRBJ1-5; 7 bases match TRBD1. Trimming took 5 bases from V and 3 from J; bases not matched to a gene: 4. CDR3 size: 14 residues. Germline assignment: CDR1 LNHDA and CDR2 SQIVND (reference sequence). Here the CDR3 DNA reads TGTGCCAGTAGTTGGACAGGCAACAATCAGCCCCAGCATTTT. This encodes CASSWTGNNQPQHF.

The V and J genes are TRBV27 and TRBJ2-3, with TRBD2 matching over 8 bases. V was pared by 6 bases and J by 0 bases, with 8 bases of the junction left unmatched. Germline assignment: CDR1 MNHEY and CDR2 SMNVEV (reference sequence). There are 16 residues in the CDR3. In nucleotides, the CDR3 is TGTGCCAGCAGACAAGCGGGAGAACCTAGCACAGATACGCAGTATTTT. Translation: CASRQAGEPSTDTQYF.

The rearrangement uses TRBV5-1 and TRBJ1-5, with D possibly matching TRBD1 (5 bases). The CDR3 is made up of 16 amino acids. Trimming removed 4 bases at V and 7 bases at J, with 21 bases between. CDR1 is SGHRS and CDR2 is YFSETQ in the germline V gene. CDR3 bases: TGCGCCAGCAGCCCCGGGACGCCCGGGGGAGGACAGCCCCAGCATTTT. Its protein is CASSPGTPGGGQPQHF. Full variable domain (rest looked up from reference TRBV5-1 and TRBJ1-5): KAGVTQTPRYLIKTRGQQVTLSCSPISGHRSVSWYQQTPGQGLQFLFEYFSETQRNKGNFPGRFSGRQFSNSRSEMNVSTLELGDSALYLCASSPGTPGGGQPQHFGDGTRLSIL.

This clone has only one observation. This chain connects TRBV7-9 to TRBJ2-1; 10 bases match TRBD2. Trimming took 0 bases from V and 10 from J; bases not matched to a gene: 6. From germline, CDR1 is SEHNR and CDR2 FQNEAQ (reference sequence). The CDR3 totals 15 residues. CDR3 sequence: CASSLASSGRQEQFF. CDR3 nucleotides: TGTGCCAGCAGCTTAGCTTCTAGCGGGAGACAGGAGCAGTTCTTC.